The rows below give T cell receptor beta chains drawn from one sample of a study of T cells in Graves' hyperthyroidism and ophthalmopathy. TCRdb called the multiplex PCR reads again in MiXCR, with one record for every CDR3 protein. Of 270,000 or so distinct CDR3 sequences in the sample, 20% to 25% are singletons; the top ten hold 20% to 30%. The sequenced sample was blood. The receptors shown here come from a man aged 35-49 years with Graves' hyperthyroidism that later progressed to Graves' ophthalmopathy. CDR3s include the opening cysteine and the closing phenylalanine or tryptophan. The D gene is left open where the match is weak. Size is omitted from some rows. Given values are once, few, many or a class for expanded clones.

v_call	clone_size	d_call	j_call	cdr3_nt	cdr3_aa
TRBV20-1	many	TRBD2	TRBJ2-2	TGCAGTGCTAGATTTGTAGCGGGAGTCGGGGAGCTGTTTTTT	CSARFVAGVGELFF
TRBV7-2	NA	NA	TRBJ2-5	TGTGCCAGCAGCATCGGGACCGGATTTCAAGAGACCCAGTACTTC	CASSIGTGFQETQYF
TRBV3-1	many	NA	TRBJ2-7	TGTGCCAGCAGCCCCGTCGCAACCTACGAGCAGTACTTC	CASSPVATYEQYF
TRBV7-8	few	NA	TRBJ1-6	TGTGCCAGCAGTTACACGCCTGGAGGGGCTAATTCACCCCTCCACTTT	CASSYTPGGANSPLHF
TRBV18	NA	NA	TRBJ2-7	TGTGCCAGCTCACCTGGGGGGGCGGAAACCTACGAGCAGTACTTC	CASSPGGAETYEQYF
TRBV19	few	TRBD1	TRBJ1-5	TGTGCCAGTACCCCAGGGGGATCCCTCAGGGTCAATCAGCCCCAGCATTTT	CASTPGGSLRVNQPQHF
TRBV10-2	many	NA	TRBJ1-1	TGCGCCAGCAGTGGACAGCGTTACACTGAAGCTTTCTTT	CASSGQRYTEAFF
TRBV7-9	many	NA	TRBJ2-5	TGTGCCAGCAGCTTAAAGGGGGAGACTGGGAAGACCCAGTACTTC	CASSLKGETGKTQYF
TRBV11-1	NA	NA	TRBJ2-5	TGTGCCAGCAGCTTAGGTGTCAGGACAGAATACCAAGAGACCCAGTACTTC	CASSLGVRTEYQETQYF
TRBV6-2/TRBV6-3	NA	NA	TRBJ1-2	TGTGCCAGCAGTTACTCTATGGCAGGCTACACCTTC	CASSYSMAGYTF
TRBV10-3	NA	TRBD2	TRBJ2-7	TGTGCCATCAGTGAGTCGTCGGGACTAGCGGACTCCTACGAGCAGTACTTC	CAISESSGLADSYEQYF
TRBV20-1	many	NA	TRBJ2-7	TGCAGTGCTAGACGCCGCTACCGGGACGTCTGGTCCTACGAGCAGTACTTC	CSARRRYRDVWSYEQYF
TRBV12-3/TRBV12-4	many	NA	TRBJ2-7	TGTGCCAGCAGTTTAGCCGTCCTCTACGAGCAGTACTTC	CASSLAVLYEQYF
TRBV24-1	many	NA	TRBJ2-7	TGTGCCACCAGTGATGCTACCAGGAGCTCCTACGAGCAGTACTTC	CATSDATRSSYEQYF
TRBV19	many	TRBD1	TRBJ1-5	TGTGCCAGTAGTACCGGACAGGGTGTGTATGGCAATCAGCCCCAGCATTTT	CASSTGQGVYGNQPQHF
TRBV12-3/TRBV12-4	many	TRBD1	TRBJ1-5	TGTGCCAGCAGCCCCGGGACAGGGTTGATTGGCAATCAGCCCCAGCATTTT	CASSPGTGLIGNQPQHF
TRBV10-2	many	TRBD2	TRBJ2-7	TGCGCCAGCAGTGTAGCGGGAGGGTACCTTCGCGAGCAGTACTTC	CASSVAGGYLREQYF
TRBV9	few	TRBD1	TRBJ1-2	TGTGCCAGCAGCGGACAGGGATCCTATGGCTACACCTTC	CASSGQGSYGYTF
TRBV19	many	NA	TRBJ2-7	TGTGCCAGTAGTATTGGCAGAACCTACGAGCAGTACTTC	CASSIGRTYEQYF
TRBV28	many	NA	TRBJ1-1	TGTGCCAGCAGTCTCCCTCGGGTAGGGATCACTGAAGCTTTCTTT	CASSLPRVGITEAFF
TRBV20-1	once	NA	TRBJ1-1	TGCAGTGCCCGGCGGCACCGGAACACTGAAGCTTTCTTT	CSARRHRNTEAFF
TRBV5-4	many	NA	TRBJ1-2	TGTGCCAGCAGCTCCCCGGGGGTTGGCTACACCTTC	CASSSPGVGYTF
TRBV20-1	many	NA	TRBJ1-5	TGCAGTGCTAGTCTCTCAGGGGCTCAGCCCCAGCATTTT	CSASLSGAQPQHF
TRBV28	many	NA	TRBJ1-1	TGTGCCAGCAGTCCCGCCCTTGGGGGGCATTCTCGGGGAGCTTTCTTT	CASSPALGGHSRGAFF
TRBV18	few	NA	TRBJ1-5	TGTGCCAGCTCACCGAGCAGGGAACAGCCCCAGCATTTT	CASSPSREQPQHF
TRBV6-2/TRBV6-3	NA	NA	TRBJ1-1	TGTGCCAGCAGTTACTGGGCCCACCAGAACACTGAAGCTTTCTTT	CASSYWAHQNTEAFF
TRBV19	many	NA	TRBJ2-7	TGTGCCTCGAAAGACCAATCCTACGAGCAGTACTTC	CASKDQSYEQYF
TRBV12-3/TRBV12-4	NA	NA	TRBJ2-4	TGTGCCAGCAGTGAAGTTAGAAACATTCAGTACTTC	CASSEVRNIQYF
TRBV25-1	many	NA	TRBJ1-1	TGTGCCAGCAGTGACGGAGGTGCGGAGGTGAACACTGAAGCTTTCTTT	CASSDGGAEVNTEAFF
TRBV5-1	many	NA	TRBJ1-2	TGCGCCAGCAGCTTGGGTGGCCTCAGGAACTATGGCTACACCTTC	CASSLGGLRNYGYTF
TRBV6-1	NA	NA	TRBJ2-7	TGTGCCAGCAGCCCGGGGGGCGGGAGTGGCAACGAGCAGTACTTC	CASSPGGGSGNEQYF
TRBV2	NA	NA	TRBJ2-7	TGTGCCAGCATAGGTCCCAGCGACTACGAGCAGTACTTC	CASIGPSDYEQYF
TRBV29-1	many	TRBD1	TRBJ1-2	TGCAGCGTTTGGTATTGGGACAGGGGTCTTGGCTACACCTTC	CSVWYWDRGLGYTF
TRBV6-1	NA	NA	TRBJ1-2	TGTGCCAGCACCGCTCAGGCTCTGGGAAGTGGCTACACCTTC	CASTAQALGSGYTF
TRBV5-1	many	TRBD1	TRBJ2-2	TGCGCCAGCAGCTTCTGGACAGGAGGGAACACCGGGGAGCTGTTTTTT	CASSFWTGGNTGELFF
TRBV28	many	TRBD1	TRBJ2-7	TGTGCCAGCAGTTTATTGGACAGGGGATACGAGCAGTACTTC	CASSLLDRGYEQYF
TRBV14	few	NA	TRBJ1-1	TGTGCCAGCAGCCAAAGTTTCCAACAGTTTCCCCATTTT	CASSQSFQQFPHF
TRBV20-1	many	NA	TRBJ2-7	TGCAGTGCTCGGACTTCTCTGTTCGACGAGCAGTACTTC	CSARTSLFDEQYF
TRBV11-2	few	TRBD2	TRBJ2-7	TGTGCCAGCAGCCCCGGGACTAGCGGGATCGAGCAGTACTTC	CASSPGTSGIEQYF
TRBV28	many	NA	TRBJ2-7	TGTGCCAGCAGTTTTCGGGGCGGCACCTACGAGCAGTACTTC	CASSFRGGTYEQYF
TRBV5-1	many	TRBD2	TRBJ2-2	TGCGCCAGCATCGGGACTAGCGGGAGCACCGGGGAGCTGTTTTTT	CASIGTSGSTGELFF
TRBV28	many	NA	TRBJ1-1	TGTGCCAGCAGTTTTGCAGCAAACAGGAGGTCGAGCACTGAAGCTTTCTTT	CASSFAANRRSSTEAFF
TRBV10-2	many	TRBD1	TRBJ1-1	TGCGCCAGCAGAGATCCAGGGGGCGGGACTGAAGCTTTCTTT	CASRDPGGGTEAFF
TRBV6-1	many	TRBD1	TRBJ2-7	TGTGCCAGCAGTAAGTCCGGGACAGATCCCTACGAGCAGTACTTC	CASSKSGTDPYEQYF
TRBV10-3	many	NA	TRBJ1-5	TGTGCCATCGCGCCCAGGGGAAGCAATCAGCCCCAGCATTTT	CAIAPRGSNQPQHF
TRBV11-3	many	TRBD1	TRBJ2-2	TGTGCCAGCAGCTCGATCCGACAGGGGGCCGGGGAGCTGTTTTTT	CASSSIRQGAGELFF
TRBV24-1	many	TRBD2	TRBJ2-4	TGTGCCACCAGTGAGTCCGGGACTAGCGAAAACATTCAGTACTTC	CATSESGTSENIQYF
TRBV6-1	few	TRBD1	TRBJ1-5	TGTGCCAGCAGCCCGGGGACAGGGGGCGTCAATCAGCCCCAGCATTTT	CASSPGTGGVNQPQHF
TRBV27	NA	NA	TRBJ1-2	TGTGCCAGCACCACGTGGGGGGGTAACTATGGCTACACCTTC	CASTTWGGNYGYTF
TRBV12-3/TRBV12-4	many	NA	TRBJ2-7	TGTGCCAGCAGTTTAGTTTCTGGGACTGATAACGAGCAGTACTTC	CASSLVSGTDNEQYF
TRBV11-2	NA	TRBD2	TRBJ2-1	TGTGCCAGCAGCCCCGGGGGGAGCGGGAGAAACAATGAGCAGTTCTTC	CASSPGGSGRNNEQFF